One sample yielded the 6 T cell receptor beta chains listed below, sequenced in a study of tumor-infiltrating lymphocytes in primary liver carcinoma. The source material, about 18-31 mg of unsorted bulk tissue, was used to co-extract RNA and DNA. Total RNA amounting to 450 to 500 ng was the source from which TCR beta cDNA was made with a constant-region primer. Nested multiplex PCR, run for three rounds with slightly modified ARM-PCR, yielded TCR beta libraries. Forward primers for TRBV1-TRBV30 and a C-beta reverse primer served the first two PCR rounds, at roughly 10 cycles each. One entry per CDR3 protein, called by TCRdb with MiXCR from the multiplex PCR reads. The sample consists of more than 85,000 distinct CDR3 sequences, around 80% of them appearing once. The sample was liver tumor tissue from sampling region 3. Documented subset: tumor region T3, left-lateral pole. All receptors derive from a man aged 40-55 years with primary liver carcinoma and hepatitis B virus infection.

Remarks on this clonotype: The CDR3 end shows no conserved phenylalanine or tryptophan, and so a read error is likely. Because the CDR3's place on the DNA is in doubt, the DNA is left out and the CDR3 is given as listed by TCRdb. The chain employs TRBV11-2 and TRBJ2-7; the table names TRBD1, a call not compared with the DNA. Termini included, the CDR3 measures 15 amino acids. Germline V lookup: CDR1 SGHAT, CDR2 FQNNGV. The CDR3 spells CANSLGWTGENEHYL.

In this sample, this clonotype turned up a few times. The chain employs TRBV4-1 and TRBJ2-7, with 7 bases identical to TRBD2. The CDR3 sequence is 17 residues long. CDR1 MGHRA and CDR2 YSYEKL come from the germline V gene. Unmatched junction bases numbered 19, after V lost 7 bases and J lost 4 bases. DNA of the CDR3: TGCGCCAGCAACCAGGAGAGGACTTGCGGGAGTGTTTACGAGCAGTACTTC. Translation: CASNQERTCGSVYEQYF.

This rearrangement joins TRBV19 to TRBJ2-2; D unresolved. The CDR3 extends over 17 amino acids. The V end was cut by 5 bases, the J end by 6 bases, with 22 bases between. Germline CDR1 is LNHDA and CDR2 is SQIVND (reference sequence). The CDR3 DNA reads as TGTGCCAGTAGTCCCCAGTTTAGGCAGGCCGTGCCCGGGGAGCTGTTTTTT. Protein product: CASSPQFRQAVPGELFF.

A word on this clonotype: Relative to the germline gene, one junction end is altered; a read error may explain this. J is TRBJ2-1 and V is TRBV11-2; a possible D gene is TRBD2 (5 bases). The CDR3 length is 11 residues. The germline V gene encodes CDR1 SGHAT and CDR2 FQNNGV. The CDR3 sequence is CASSFHREQFF. CDR3 bases: TGTGCCAGCAGCTTTCATAGGGAGCAATTCTTC.

Of note for this clonotype: The conserved final phenylalanine or tryptophan is absent from the CDR3, which likely points to a read error. The limits of the CDR3 on the DNA are not certain, so only TCRdb's listed CDR3 is given. The chain couples TRBV6-5 to TRBJ2-5; the table's D call, TRBD1, was not checked against the DNA. CDR1 and CDR2 from the germline V gene are MNHEY and SVGAGI. The CDR3 has 13 amino acids, counting both end residues. The CDR3 sequence is CASSYPGAETQNL.

Points on this clonotype: The junction differs from germline at one of its ends, possibly a read error. The gene calls are TRBV5-4 and TRBJ2-1; possibly TRBD1 for D (5 bases). Germline values: CDR1 SGHNT, CDR2 YYREEE (reference sequence). CDR3 size: 13 residues. The CDR3 DNA sequence: TGTGCTAGCAGCTTGGGGCAGTACAAAGAGCAGTTCTTC. Protein product: CASSLGQYKEQFF.